A single TCR beta chain is shown here with its context. Its antigen remains unknown. This entry comes from a study of shared clonotypes between healthy human individuals. Study-level findings and limits: It was the non-shared clonotypes that had lower generation probabilities than clonotypes shared by all four donors. Naive subsets usually exceeded memory subsets in estimated richness.

Clones were read by immunoSEQ multiplex PCR, and TCRdb kept only the in-frame ones, dropping some. The table has millions of clones, more than 80% seen once. Between the trimmed V and J ends, which lost 6 bases and 0 bases, there was a span of 12 bases. Germline V gives CDR1 MDHEN, CDR2 SYDVKM. The CDR3 extends over 15 amino acids. The source is a young man in good health. Some clones in this sample may be carry-over from other donors' samples. The sequenced sample was naive CD4+ T cells from PBMCs. Specified subset: CD45RA+ positively selected. The chain is built from TRBV28 and TRBJ1-5; the D is unclear. This chain's CDR3 is CASSLIGVSNQPQHF. CDR3 DNA: TGTGCCAGCAGCCTCATAGGCGTTAGCAATCAGCCCCAGCATTTT.